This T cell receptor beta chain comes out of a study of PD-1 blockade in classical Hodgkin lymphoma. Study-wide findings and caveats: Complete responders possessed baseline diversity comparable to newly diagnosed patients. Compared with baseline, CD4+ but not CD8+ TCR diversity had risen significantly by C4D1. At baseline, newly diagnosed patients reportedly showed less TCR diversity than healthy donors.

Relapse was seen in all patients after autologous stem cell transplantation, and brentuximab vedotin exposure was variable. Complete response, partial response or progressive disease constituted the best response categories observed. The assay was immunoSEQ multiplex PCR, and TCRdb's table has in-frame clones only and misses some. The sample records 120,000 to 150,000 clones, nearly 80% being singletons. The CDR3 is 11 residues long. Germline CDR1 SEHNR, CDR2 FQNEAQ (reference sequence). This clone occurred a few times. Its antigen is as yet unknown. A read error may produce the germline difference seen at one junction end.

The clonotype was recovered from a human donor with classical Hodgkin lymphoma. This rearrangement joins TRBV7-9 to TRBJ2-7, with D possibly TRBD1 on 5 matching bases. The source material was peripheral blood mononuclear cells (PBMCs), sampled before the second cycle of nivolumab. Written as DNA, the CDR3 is TGTGCCAGCAGCTTAACAGGTCCATCGGACTTC. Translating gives CASSLTGPSDF. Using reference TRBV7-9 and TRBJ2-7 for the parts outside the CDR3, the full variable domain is DTGVSQNPRHKITKRGQNVTFRCDPISEHNRLYWYRQTLGQGPEFLTYFQNEAQLEKSRLLSDRFSAERPKGSFSTLEIQRTEQGDSAMYLCASSLTGPSDFGPGTRLTVT.